This T cell receptor beta chain was sequenced during a study of identical twins. Findings and caveats of the study: In monozygotic twins, models underestimated the sharing of out-of-frame TCR alpha. Fewer insertions were carried by abundant cord blood beta clonotypes, but none was seen in memory repertoires.

CDR1 is SGHRS and CDR2 is YFSETQ in the germline V gene. The CDR3 consists of 15 residues. TCRdb ran MiXCR on the 5' RACE reads and lists one entry per CDR3 protein. The sample consists of hundreds of thousands of distinct CDR3 sequences, 8.6% of them appearing once. Regarding this clonotype: What it binds is unknown. A much bigger clone sits one base away, suggesting this may be a read error.

These data are also associated with another study on yellow fever vaccine responses in identical twins.

The chain joins TRBV5-1 to TRBJ2-7; 7 bases map to TRBD1. Sequencing was carried out using PBMCs. This receptor was identified in a young woman in good health. The CDR3 sequence is CANSKDRSRSYEQYF. The CDR3 DNA reads TGCGCCAACAGCAAGGACAGGAGTCGATCCTACGAGCAGTACTTC.